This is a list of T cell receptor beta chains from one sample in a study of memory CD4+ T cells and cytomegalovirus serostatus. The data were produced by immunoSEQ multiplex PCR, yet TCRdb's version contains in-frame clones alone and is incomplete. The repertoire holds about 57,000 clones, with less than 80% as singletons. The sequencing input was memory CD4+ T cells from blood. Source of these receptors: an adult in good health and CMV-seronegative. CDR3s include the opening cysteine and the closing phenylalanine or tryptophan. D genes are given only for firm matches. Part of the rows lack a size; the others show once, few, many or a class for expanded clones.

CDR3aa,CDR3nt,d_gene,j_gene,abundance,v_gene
CASSLGWDGYTF,TGTGCCAGCAGCTTAGGTTGGGATGGCTACACCTTC,NA,TRBJ1-2,NA,TRBV7-8
CASSEGGRVNTEAFF,TGTGCCAGCAGTGAAGGGGGGAGAGTGAACACTGAAGCTTTCTTT,NA,TRBJ1-1,NA,TRBV2
CASSRGLAGLGSYNEQFF,TGTGCCAGCAGCCGTGGACTAGCGGGATTAGGCTCCTACAATGAGCAGTTCTTC,TRBD2,TRBJ2-1,NA,TRBV7-9
CASSLQKGQGGYEQYF,TGTGCCAGCAGCCTCCAAAAAGGACAGGGGGGCTACGAGCAGTACTTC,TRBD1,TRBJ2-7,NA,TRBV7-9
CASTHLDGRTEAFF,TGTGCCAGCACGCACTTAGACGGGCGCACTGAAGCTTTCTTT,NA,TRBJ1-1,NA,TRBV18
CASSVGLQETQYF,TGTGCCAGCTCTGTGGGACTCCAAGAGACCCAGTACTTC,NA,TRBJ2-5,NA,TRBV11-2
CASSLLAGSRDTQYF,TGTGCCAGCAGCTTATTAGCGGGGTCCAGGGATACGCAGTATTTT,TRBD2,TRBJ2-3,once,TRBV7-9
CASSRNTASEQFF,TGTGCCAGCAGTCGGAACACCGCAAGTGAGCAGTTCTTC,NA,TRBJ2-1,NA,TRBV7-2
CASSFFGTHGTGELFF,TGTGCCAGCAGTTTTTTTGGGACCCACGGGACCGGGGAGCTGTTTTTT,NA,TRBJ2-2,NA,TRBV28
CASSVATGVDNEQFF,TGTGCCAGCAGCGTAGCTACAGGGGTAGACAATGAGCAGTTCTTC,TRBD1,TRBJ2-1,NA,TRBV9
CASSQTSGGETQYF,TGTGCCAGCAGCCAGACTAGCGGGGGAGAGACCCAGTACTTC,TRBD2,TRBJ2-5,NA,TRBV11-3
CASSLDRISSGNTIYF,TGTGCCAGCAGCCTAGACAGAATTTCCTCTGGAAACACCATATATTTT,NA,TRBJ1-3,NA,TRBV7-3
CASSEDSLSEQYF,TGCGCCAGCAGCGAGGACTCGCTATCCGAGCAGTACTTC,NA,TRBJ2-7,NA,TRBV5-1
CAIMERATGELFF,TGTGCCATAATGGAACGGGCCACCGGGGAGCTGTTTTTT,NA,TRBJ2-2,few,TRBV19
CASSQETGGYGYTF,TGCGCCAGCAGCCAAGAAACAGGAGGTTATGGCTACACCTTC,NA,TRBJ1-2,NA,TRBV4-1
CASRQRIGQPNQPQHF,TGTGCCAGCAGACAACGTATTGGACAGCCTAATCAGCCCCAGCATTTT,NA,TRBJ1-5,few,TRBV27
CASRSPGSGNTIYF,TGTGCCAGCAGGTCCCCTGGTTCTGGAAACACCATATATTTT,NA,TRBJ1-3,NA,TRBV6-5
CASTRTGLLSYEQYF,TGTGCCAGCACCCGGACGGGACTGCTATCCTACGAGCAGTACTTC,NA,TRBJ2-7,NA,TRBV6-5
CSVVRGQETQYF,TGCAGCGTTGTTAGGGGTCAAGAGACCCAGTACTTC,NA,TRBJ2-5,NA,TRBV29-1
CASGRQGSVEPQHF,TGTGCCAGCGGAAGACAGGGGTCCGTTGAGCCCCAGCATTTT,TRBD1,TRBJ1-5,NA,TRBV6-1
CASSLRALNTEAFF,TGTGCCAGCAGTCTAAGGGCTTTGAACACTGAAGCTTTCTTT,NA,TRBJ1-1,few,TRBV28